These 11 T cell receptor beta chains were sequenced from one sample in a study of T cell changes during pregnancy in multiple sclerosis (dated by TCRdb to between 2018 and 2020). The protocol used for the library was the immunoSEQ multiplex PCR assay. TCRdb carries this immuneACCESS record with in-frame sequences only. Its versions omit some clonotypes, under half of them owing to an unresolved V gene in the studies checked, with the rest unexplained. The sample table contains around 100,000 clones; only one count was recorded for approximately 90% of them. Clones ranked in the top ten supply approximately 1.4% of the sample. Sequenced here: peripheral blood, sampled in the third trimester of pregnancy. These receptors were taken from a female donor with multiple sclerosis, enrolled in a pregnancy study.

The V call is TRBV4-2, the J call TRBJ2-1, with D tentatively TRBD2 (6 bases). The CDR3 extends over 14 amino acids. V was clipped by 0 bases and J by 6 bases, with 9 bases between them. Germline V CDR1 and CDR2: LGHNA, YNFKEQ. This CDR3 reads CASSQDGLFNEQFF. In DNA, the CDR3 is TGTGCCAGCAGCCAAGATGGACTATTCAATGAGCAGTTCTTC.

V and J are TRBV9 and TRBJ2-3; D might be TRBD2 (5 bases). Germline-derived CDR1 and CDR2 are SGDLS and YYNGEE. Deletions cut 3 bases from V and 6 bases from J, with 17 bases between. The CDR3 has 15 residues. CDR3 sequence reads: CASSGSVLVRDTQYF. CDR3 coding DNA: TGTGCCAGCAGCGGGTCGGTACTAGTTAGGGATACGCAGTATTTT.

The CDR3, as DNA: TGTGCCAGCAGCTTGGGTTCGGTCACCGGGGAGCTGTTTTTT. Protein product: CASSLGSVTGELFF. This chain joins TRBV5-8 and TRBJ2-2; no clear D. The CDR3 is 14 residues long. Per germline, CDR1 SGHTS and CDR2 YDEGEE. V was shortened by 0 bases and J by 4 bases, with 7 bases between the two germline ends.

The rearrangement joins TRBV5-5 to TRBJ2-1; 9 nucleotides match TRBD2. In germline, CDR1 is SGHKS, CDR2 YYEKEE (reference sequence). CDR3 length equals 16 residues. The junction had 10 bases not matched to a gene; V was cut back by 4 bases and J by 5 bases. The CDR3 DNA reads as TGTGCCAGCAGCCCTCGACTAGCGGAAAGAGACAATGAGCAGTTCTTC. It yields the protein CASSPRLAERDNEQFF. The full variable domain, completed using reference TRBV5-5 and TRBJ2-1, is DAGVTQSPTHLIKTRGQQVTLRCSPISGHKSVSWYQQVLGQGPQFIFQYYEKEERGRGNFPDRFSARQFPNYSSELNVNALLLGDSALYLCASSPRLAERDNEQFFGPGTRLTVL.

This chain uses TRBV7-6 with TRBJ2-1, with a possible D match to TRBD1 (6 bases). This CDR3 is built from 16 residues. Trimming pared 5 bases from V and 0 bases from J, leaving 14 bases between. Per germline, CDR1 SGHVS and CDR2 FNYEAQ. The CDR3 nucleotides read TGTGCCAGCAGCCCCGACACAGGGAGCTCCTACAATGAGCAGTTCTTC. As protein: CASSPDTGSSYNEQFF.

The CDR3 protein is CASSGGTGAYEQYF. CDR3 in DNA: TGTGCCAGCTCGGGGGGGACAGGAGCCTACGAGCAGTACTTC. V usage is TRBV18 and J usage is TRBJ2-7; perhaps TRBD1 as D (8 bases). The CDR3 is 14 residues long. The germline V gene has CDR1 KGHSH and CDR2 LQKENI. With 6 bases removed from V and 2 bases from J, the gap between germline ends came to 14 bases. Looking up the rest from reference TRBV18 and TRBJ2-7 gives the full variable domain: NAGVMQNPRHLVRRRGQEARLRCSPMKGHSHVYWYRQLPEEGLKFMVYLQKENIIDESGMPKERFSAEFPKEGPSILRIQQVVRGDSAAYFCASSGGTGAYEQYFGPGTRLTVT.

V usage is TRBV9 and J usage is TRBJ1-3; D is unresolved. CDR1 SGDLS and CDR2 YYNGEE come from the germline V gene. The V gene lost 3 bases and the J gene lost 0 bases, with 10 bases spanning the gap. The CDR3 covers 15 residues. The CDR3 is CASSETVSSGNTIYF. CDR3 nucleotide sequence: TGTGCCAGCAGCGAAACCGTTAGCTCTGGAAACACCATATATTTT.

This chain joins TRBV6-1 and TRBJ2-2; tentatively, D is TRBD2 (5 bases). This CDR3 spans 16 amino acids. Trimming left V 2 bases short and J 5 bases short, with 15 bases between. Germline CDR1 and CDR2: MNHNS and SASEGT. In DNA form, the CDR3 reads TGTGCCAGCAGTGAACGGGGTAGAGCCCGGACCGGGGAGCTGTTTTTT. This sequence encodes CASSERGRARTGELFF.

The chain joins TRBV7-8 to TRBJ1-2; 7 bases agree with TRBD1. The CDR3 runs 14 residues. J gave up 2 bases and V 0 bases, and 0 bases lay outside the gene matches. Germline assignment: CDR1 SGHVS and CDR2 FQNEAQ. CDR3 amino acids: CASSLAGQNYGYTF. CDR3 sequence (DNA): TGTGCCAGCAGCTTAGCGGGACAGAACTATGGCTACACCTTC. Variable domain in full (rest from reference TRBV7-8 and TRBJ1-2): GAGVSQSPRYKVAKRGQDVALRCDPISGHVSLFWYQQALGQGPEFLTYFQNEAQLDKSGLPSDRFFAERPEGSVSTLKIQRTQQEDSAVYLCASSLAGQNYGYTFGSGTRLTVV.

Only one count was recorded for this clone. The V and J genes are TRBV5-4 and TRBJ2-3, with D possibly being TRBD2 (6 bases). The V end was cut by 3 bases, the J end by 0 bases, with 11 bases between. The germline gives CDR1 SGHNT, CDR2 YYREEE (reference sequence). CDR3 size: 15 residues. In nucleotides, the CDR3 is TGTGCCAGCAGCTCCGCGAGCGGGAGCACAGATACGCAGTATTTT. Encoded protein: CASSSASGSTDTQYF. Variable domain in full (rest from reference TRBV5-4 and TRBJ2-3): ETGVTQSPTHLIKTRGQQVTLRCSSQSGHNTVSWYQQALGQGPQFIFQYYREEENGRGNFPPRFSGLQFPNYSSELNVNALELDDSALYLCASSSASGSTDTQYFGPGTRLTVL.

V usage is TRBV6-6 and J usage is TRBJ1-2; 8 nucleotides match TRBD1. Germline loops: CDR1 MNHNY, CDR2 SVGAGI (reference sequence). Trimming removed 2 bases from V and 2 bases from J; junction bases left unmatched: 4. This CDR3 region has 15 residues. CDR3 nucleotides: TGTGCCAGCAGTTACCCCCGACAGGGGAACTATGGCTACACCTTC. Its protein is CASSYPRQGNYGYTF.